This T cell receptor (beta chain) was captured by sequencing in a study of spatial heterogeneity in lung cancer. MiXCR was run by TCRdb on the 5' RACE reads, yielding one entry per CDR3 protein. Of under 150,000 distinct CDR3 sequences in the sample, less than 14% were seen once. This CDR3 is 14 amino acids long. Germline CDR1 SEHNR, CDR2 FQNEAQ (reference sequence). V lost 4 bases, J lost 3 bases, and 11 bases lay in between. As for time point: blood at routine non-recurrence follow-up after resection. This specimen was PBMCs, taken at follow-up. V is TRBV7-9 and J is TRBJ2-3; D is uncertain. This clonotype originated in a female donor with early-stage non-small cell lung cancer. The CDR3 DNA reads as TGTGCCAGCAGCTCCTCCGCCGGTACAGATACGCAGTATTTT. Translation: CASSSSAGTDTQYF.